Following are 5 T cell receptor beta chains from one sample sequenced in a study of vaccination effects on CD4 cells after COVID-19. The repertoire was sequenced with immunoSEQ multiplex PCR; TCRdb's copy has only in-frame clones and lacks some. The repertoire consists of roughly 24,000 clones, with around 76% occurring once and the leading ten covering approximately 16%. ViraFEST expansion of antigen-specific CD4+ T cells with viral peptide pools preceded sequencing. Culture lasted about 11 days before CD4+ T cell isolation. Infection dated between March and December 2020, before the Alpha, Beta and Delta variants reached the United States. No antigen has been identified for these receptors. The sequences come from CD4+ T cells from PBMCs cultured with SARS-CoV-2 spike peptides, collected before COVID-19 vaccination. Receptor source: a human donor who had a prior SARS-CoV-2 infection.

The chain carries TRBV6-2 or TRBV6-3 and TRBJ2-3; 10 positions agree with TRBD2. Germline V CDR1 and CDR2: MNHEY, SVGEGT. J lost 4 bases, V lost 4 bases, and 2 bases had no gene match. This CDR3 is 14 amino acids long. CDR3 nucleotides: TGTGCCAGCAGTTTGGGACTAGCGTCAGATACGCAGTATTTT. Amino acids: CASSLGLASDTQYF.

Worth noting for this clone: A read error may produce the germline difference seen at one junction end. V is TRBV7-6 and J is TRBJ2-1; D is possibly TRBD1 (5 bases). The CDR3 runs to 17 residues. Germline CDR1 SGHVS, CDR2 FNYEAQ. The CDR3, as DNA: TGTGCCAGCAGCTTATTCTCCGGGTATCTGCAGGGCGTTGAGCTGTTCTTC. Its translation is CASSLFSGYLQGVELFF.

The chain combines TRBV5-1 with TRBJ2-5; 7 bases match TRBD2. V was clipped by 3 bases and J by 5 bases; unmatched bases: 7. The CDR3 contains 14 residues. CDR1 is SGHRS, CDR2 YFSETQ, per germline. CDR3 in DNA: TGCGCCAGCAGCTCAGGACTAGTTCAGGAGACCCAGTACTTC. Its protein product is CASSSGLVQETQYF.

This clone showed up just once. The rearrangement joins TRBV7-9 to TRBJ2-5; D is unclear. This CDR3 is 17 amino acids long. V lost 2 bases and J lost 2, with 18 bases in between. The germline V gene encodes CDR1 SEHNR and CDR2 FQNEAQ (reference sequence). The chain's CDR3 is CASSLYYWGGGQETQYF. The CDR3 nucleotides are TGTGCCAGCAGCTTATATTATTGGGGTGGCGGACAAGAGACCCAGTACTTC.

The chain employs TRBV6-5 and TRBJ2-2; D unresolved. CDR1 is MNHEY and CDR2 is SVGAGI in the germline V gene. This CDR3 has 14 residues. The V end was cut by 2 bases, the J end by 5 bases, with 9 bases between. The CDR3, as DNA: TGTGCCAGCAGTTACCGGGCGAGGACCGGGGAGCTGTTTTTT. It translates to CASSYRARTGELFF.